A single sample gave rise to the 30 T cell receptor beta chains below, sequenced in a study of shared clonotypes between healthy human individuals. TCRdb's copy holds only in-frame clones and misses some; the assay was immunoSEQ multiplex PCR. The sample has approximately 720,000 clones, about two thirds seen once. The specimen was memory CD4+ T cells sorted from blood. Indicated subset: CD45RA-negative fraction. These receptors all come from a woman aged 25 to 39 in good health.

The V call is TRBV7-8, the J call TRBJ2-5; 8 bases map to TRBD1. The CDR3 extends over 16 amino acids. With 6 bases clipped from V and 3 bases from J, the junction kept 12 bases outside the gene matches. The germline gives CDR1 SGHVS, CDR2 FQNEAQ. The CDR3 sequence is CASRRHRGQVKETQYF. CDR3 bases: TGTGCCAGCAGACGTCACCGGGGACAGGTTAAAGAGACCCAGTACTTC.

The genes are TRBV28 and TRBJ2-5; D is ambiguous. This CDR3 is built from 13 residues. Per the germline V gene, CDR1 is MDHEN and CDR2 is SYDVKM. V gave up 1 base and J gave up 5 bases, with 8 bases separating them. CDR3 region: CASSLFGWETQYF. CDR3 nucleotides: TGTGCCAGCAGTTTATTTGGTTGGGAGACCCAGTACTTC.

The gene calls are TRBV18 and TRBJ1-3; the D gene is possibly TRBD1 (6 bases). Germline CDR1 KGHSH, CDR2 LQKENI. The CDR3 runs 14 residues. The ends were cut back, 3 bases at V and 5 bases at J, with 11 bases in the middle. CDR3 protein: CASSPGQVRNTIYF. The CDR3 nucleotides read TGTGCCAGCTCACCGGGACAAGTAAGAAACACCATATATTTT.

This rearrangement joins TRBV19 to TRBJ1-1, with D possibly being TRBD1 (5 bases). The germline V gene has CDR1 LNHDA and CDR2 SQIVND (reference sequence). V lost 8 bases, J lost 1 base, and 20 bases lay in between. The CDR3 has 16 residues. CDR3 protein: CASGSEPGRTNTEAFF. The CDR3, as DNA: TGTGCCAGTGGATCGGAACCGGGACGGACGAACACTGAAGCTTTCTTT.

CDR3 residues: CASSPQEGTGELFF. CDR3 nucleotides: TGTGCCAGCAGTCCCCAAGAAGGCACCGGGGAGCTGTTTTTT. This chain links TRBV28 with TRBJ2-2; D uncertain. Germline values: CDR1 MDHEN, CDR2 SYDVKM. The CDR3 length is 14 residues. V was cut by 5 bases and J by 4 bases, with 11 bases left in between.

This chain links TRBV6-1 with TRBJ2-5; D is unclear. The CDR3 consists of 14 residues. V lost 0 bases and J lost 5, with 10 bases in between. Germline CDR1 and CDR2: MNHNS and SASEGT. CDR3 amino acids: CASSEAGIGETQYF. The CDR3 region has the DNA TGTGCCAGCAGTGAAGCGGGGATAGGGGAGACCCAGTACTTC.

The V call is TRBV6-5, the J call TRBJ2-1, with 7 bases aligning to TRBD1. The CDR3 consists of 14 residues. CDR1 and CDR2 (germline): MNHEY, SVGAGI. With V trimmed by 5 bases and J by 5 bases, 6 bases remained unmatched. The CDR3 loop reads CASSPGTADNEQFF. The DNA for the CDR3 is TGTGCCAGCAGTCCTGGGACAGCCGACAATGAGCAGTTCTTC.

The chain couples TRBV7-9 to TRBJ1-2, with TRBD1 matching over 8 bases. The J segment lost 4 bases and the V segment lost 1 base, leaving 5 bases of the junction unmatched. Germline V gene data show CDR1 as SEHNR and CDR2 as FQNEAQ (reference sequence). The CDR3 spans 15 residues. CDR3 residues: CASSLGDRPSYGYTF. The CDR3 region has the DNA TGTGCCAGCAGCTTAGGGGACAGGCCCAGCTATGGCTACACCTTC.

The chain is built from TRBV11-2 and TRBJ2-7, with a tentative D call TRBD1 (6 bases). The length of the CDR3 is 14 residues. CDR1 and CDR2 (germline): SGHAT, FQNNGV. V was cut by 5 bases and J by 4 bases, with 15 bases left in between. DNA for the CDR3: TGTGCCAGCAGCACGTTCACAGGGCCTTACGAGCAGTACTTC. Amino acid sequence: CASSTFTGPYEQYF.

In the case of this clone: The same CDR3 can be traced to other DNA sequences in this sample. The chain links TRBV19 to TRBJ1-5; maybe TRBD1 (6 bases). Per germline, CDR1 LNHDA and CDR2 SQIVND (reference sequence). Trimming removed 3 bases at V and 6 bases at J, with 12 bases between. The CDR3 totals 14 residues. In nucleotides, the CDR3 is TGTGCCAGTAGTATCAAAGGGGGACCTCAGCCCCAGCATTTT. Translated: CASSIKGGPQPQHF.

The V gene is TRBV10-3, the J gene TRBJ2-7; 8 nucleotides agree with TRBD1. The germline V gene encodes CDR1 ENHRY and CDR2 SYGVKD. The CDR3 runs to 14 residues. Trimming at V came to 6 bases and at J to 5 bases, leaving 9 bases not matched to a gene. CDR3 region: CAISPGQESHEQYF. The CDR3 DNA reads as TGTGCCATCAGCCCGGGACAGGAGAGCCACGAGCAGTACTTC.

The chain carries TRBV4-2 and TRBJ2-2; possible D gene TRBD1, 5 bases. The CDR3 covers 16 residues. The germline gives CDR1 LGHNA, CDR2 YNFKEQ. V was clipped by 1 base and J by 5 bases, with 14 bases between them. CDR3: CASSQVGLGETGELFF. Here the CDR3 DNA reads TGTGCCAGCAGCCAAGTGGGGTTAGGGGAAACCGGGGAGCTGTTTTTT.

This chain links TRBV4-2 with TRBJ1-1; D is possibly TRBD1 (6 bases). Per germline, CDR1 LGHNA and CDR2 YNFKEQ. This CDR3 spans 17 amino acids. V lost 3 bases and J lost 1, with 18 bases in between. The CDR3 sequence is CASSQANSGHQNTEAFF. CDR3 coding DNA: TGTGCCAGCAGCCAGGCTAATTCGGGACACCAGAACACTGAAGCTTTCTTT.

V is TRBV30 and J is TRBJ2-5; weak D call: TRBD2 (6 bases). The CDR3 is 14 amino acids. The germline V gene encodes CDR1 GTSNPN and CDR2 SVGIG (reference sequence). V was clipped by 3 bases and J by 5 bases, with 16 bases between them. The CDR3: CAWSVGGPLETQYF. DNA for the CDR3: TGTGCCTGGAGCGTGGGGGGACCCTTGGAGACCCAGTACTTC.

The chain is built from TRBV7-3 and TRBJ2-5; 11 nucleotides match TRBD2. CDR1 is SGHTA, CDR2 FQGTGA, per germline. This CDR3 comprises 16 residues. Trimming removed 3 bases from V and 7 bases from J; junction bases left unmatched: 10. CDR3 loop: CASSLRTSGHGGTQYF. The DNA of the CDR3 is TGTGCCAGCAGCTTGAGGACTAGCGGGCATGGCGGGACCCAGTACTTC.

The V call is TRBV5-1, the J call TRBJ2-1, with 12 positions matching TRBD2. Germline values: CDR1 SGHRS, CDR2 YFSETQ. CDR3 length: 17 amino acids. After removal of 4 bases from V and 1 base from J, the junction contained 6 bases not matched to a gene. The CDR3 region has the DNA TGCGCCAGCAGCATACCGGGACTAGCGGGTTCCTACAATGAGCAGTTCTTC. This gives the protein CASSIPGLAGSYNEQFF.

This clone has at least ten counts. The chain uses TRBV5-1 and TRBJ2-7, with D uncertain. Trimming took 5 bases from V and 0 from J, leaving 18 bases between them. The CDR3 loop spans 16 amino acids. CDR1 and CDR2 (germline): SGHRS, YFSETQ. This CDR3 is CASRPRWLPGSYEQYF. Written as DNA, the CDR3 is TGCGCCAGCAGGCCGCGGTGGCTCCCCGGCTCCTACGAGCAGTACTTC.

CDR3 residues: CASTDFGADTEAFF. In DNA form, the CDR3 reads TGTGCCAGCACCGACTTCGGGGCGGACACTGAAGCTTTCTTT. The rearrangement links TRBV6-1 to TRBJ1-1; tentatively, D is TRBD1 (5 bases). The germline V and J ends were trimmed by 7 bases and 3 bases, with 15 bases remaining between them. The germline gives CDR1 MNHNS, CDR2 SASEGT. This CDR3 spans 14 amino acids.

The chain joins TRBV7-9 to TRBJ1-1; a weak D match, TRBD1 (5 bases). This CDR3 spans 13 amino acids. CDR1 SEHNR and CDR2 FQNEAQ come from the germline V gene (reference sequence). V was trimmed by 5 bases and J by 6 bases, leaving 13 bases between them. The CDR3, as DNA: TGTGCCAGCAGCCCAAGGGCGACAGCTGAAGCTTTCTTT. Residues: CASSPRATAEAFF.

This clone was seen a handful of times. The chain employs TRBV6-5 and TRBJ1-5; D gene unclear. Trimming removed 0 bases from V and 7 bases from J, with 10 bases in between. Germline loops: CDR1 MNHEY, CDR2 SVGAGI. The CDR3 is 14 residues long. CDR3 protein: CASSYSGGTQPQHF. DNA of the CDR3: TGTGCCAGCAGTTACTCGGGAGGAACCCAGCCCCAGCATTTT.

The chain links TRBV28 to TRBJ2-1; 13 nucleotides align to TRBD2. CDR3 length: 18 amino acids. CDR1 is MDHEN, CDR2 SYDVKM, per germline. V shed 6 bases, J shed 0 bases, and the junction held 8 bases outside the gene matches. CDR3 nucleotides: TGTGCCAGCAGAGGGGGACTAGCGGGGCTTATCTCCTACAATGAGCAGTTCTTC. This encodes CASRGGLAGLISYNEQFF.

The chain couples TRBV2 to TRBJ2-3; D is unresolved. Trimming shortened V by 4 bases and J by 5 bases, and 4 bases separated the two germline ends. The CDR3 sequence is 11 residues long. In germline, CDR1 is SNHLY, CDR2 FYNNEI. The CDR3 nucleotides are TGTGCCAGCAGTGCCCGAGATACGCAGTATTTT. Protein product: CASSARDTQYF. The variable domain in full, with the rest retrieved from reference TRBV2 and TRBJ2-3, is EPEVTQTPSHQVTQMGQEVILRCVPISNHLYFYWYRQILGQKVEFLVSFYNNEISEKSEIFDDQFSVERPDGSNFTLKIRSTKLEDSAMYFCASSARDTQYFGPGTRLTVL.

This clone occurred once. This chain connects TRBV6-5 to TRBJ2-7; 12 bases agree with TRBD1. Looked up from germline, CDR1 is MNHEY and CDR2 is SVGAGI. The V segment lost 7 bases and the J segment 2 bases; nucleotides outside the gene matches: 6. CDR3 length: 15 amino acids. The chain's CDR3 is CASTTRDRGPYEQYF. Here the CDR3 DNA reads TGTGCCAGCACCACCCGGGACAGGGGGCCCTACGAGCAGTACTTC.

This clone was detected only a few times. The chain combines TRBV7-2 with TRBJ2-1; possibly TRBD2 for D (5 bases). Germline-derived CDR1 and CDR2 are SGHTA and FQGNSA. V lost 6 bases to trimming and J lost 8 bases, with 14 bases between them. The CDR3 totals 13 residues. CDR3 in DNA: TGTGCCAGCAGAACATTTCTAGCAGATGAGCAGTTCTTC. As protein: CASRTFLADEQFF.

The CDR3 spells CASSPTGTGAADEQFF. CDR3 nucleotide sequence: TGTGCCAGTAGTCCAACCGGGACAGGGGCCGCTGATGAGCAGTTCTTC. The chain uses TRBV19 and TRBJ2-1; 10 bases are a match to TRBD1. Germline trimming cut 5 bases from V and 8 bases from J; bases unmatched to any gene: 12. In germline, CDR1 is LNHDA, CDR2 SQIVND (reference sequence). The CDR3 is made up of 16 amino acids. Combining the CDR3 with reference TRBV19 and TRBJ2-1 gives the whole variable domain DGGITQSPKYLFRKEGQNVTLSCEQNLNHDAMYWYRQDPGQGLRLIYYSQIVNDFQKGDIAEGYSVSREKKESFPLTVTSAQKNPTAFYLCASSPTGTGAADEQFFGPGTRLTVL.

This clone was picked up a small number of times. The identical CDR3 is also encoded by other nucleotide sequences in the sample. This chain links TRBV7-3 with TRBJ1-1, with D uncertain. Germline loops: CDR1 SGHTA, CDR2 FQGTGA. The CDR3 is made up of 13 amino acids. Deletions cut 4 bases from V and 3 bases from J, with 9 bases between. The CDR3 DNA reads TGTGCCAGCAGCTCACAGCGAGACACTGAAGCTTTCTTT. This codes for CASSSQRDTEAFF. The whole variable domain, filled in from reference TRBV7-3 and TRBJ1-1, reads GAGVSQTPSNKVTEKGKYVELRCDPISGHTALYWYRQSLGQGPEFLIYFQGTGAADDSGLPNDRFFAVRPEGSVSTLKIQRTERGDSAVYLCASSSQRDTEAFFGQGTRLTVV.

This chain uses TRBV30 with TRBJ1-2; D is perhaps TRBD1 (5 bases). Trimming pared 2 bases from V and 8 bases from J, leaving 15 bases between. This CDR3 is 13 amino acids long. Germline V lookup: CDR1 GTSNPN, CDR2 SVGIG (reference sequence). The CDR3 nucleotides read TGTGCCTGGAGTACATGGACAACTGCGGGCTACACCTTC. Encoded protein: CAWSTWTTAGYTF.

The chain links TRBV25-1 to TRBJ1-1; no definite D call. This CDR3 comprises 14 residues. The germline V gene encodes CDR1 MGHDK and CDR2 SYGVNS. Between the trimmed V and J ends, which lost 6 bases and 1 base, there was a span of 12 bases. CDR3 DNA sequence: TGTGCCAGCAGAGAAAGCATTAGGAACACTGAAGCTTTCTTT. This gives the protein CASRESIRNTEAFF. Full variable domain (missing parts from reference TRBV25-1 and TRBJ1-1): EADIYQTPRYLVIGTGKKITLECSQTMGHDKMYWYQQDPGMELHLIHYSYGVNSTEKGDLSSESTVSRIRTEHFPLTLESARPSHTSQYLCASRESIRNTEAFFGQGTRLTVV.

V gene TRBV6-5 combines with J gene TRBJ2-1; possibly TRBD1 for D (5 bases). The CDR3 extends over 14 amino acids. V gave up 0 bases and J gave up 14 bases, with 17 bases separating them. CDR1 is MNHEY and CDR2 is SVGAGI in the germline V gene. The CDR3 DNA is TGTGCCAGCAGTTACTCAAATTTGGTTCAGGACAAGTTCTTC. Its translation: CASSYSNLVQDKFF.

The chain has TRBV14 and TRBJ2-5; tentatively, D is TRBD2 (5 bases). The V gene lost 7 bases and the J gene lost 5 bases, with 11 bases spanning the gap. This CDR3 contains 12 residues. CDR1 is SGHDN and CDR2 is FVKESK in the germline V gene. CDR3 coding DNA: TGTGCCAGCAACCGAGGGCGGGAGACCCAGTACTTC. Its translation is CASNRGRETQYF.